Sequencing of this T cell receptor (beta chain) was carried out in a study of blood T cell repertoires in COVID-19. This CDR3 spans 15 amino acids. V lost 4 bases to trimming and J lost 6 bases, with 19 bases between them. In germline, CDR1 is SGHRS, CDR2 YFSETQ. Repertoires were generated with immunoSEQ multiplex PCR, while TCRdb's copy carries only in-frame clones and drops some. The table lists 40,000 to 45,000 clones, around 77% of them singletons. This clone was counted only a few times. The source is a woman aged 80 or over with acute or convalescent COVID-19. Sequencing input: peripheral blood. The chain couples TRBV5-1 to TRBJ1-1, with a tentative D call TRBD1 (5 bases). The CDR3 bases are TGCGCCAGCAGCCTTCCCGGGTTGGGGGAGGCTGAAGCTTTCTTT. Residues: CASSLPGLGEAEAFF.